This T cell receptor beta chain was profiled in a study of blood T cells in healthy people across ages. The authors isolated at least 7 million PBMCs per sample. Samples each had at least 5.5 micrograms of total RNA extracted. Alongside a J-beta primer mix, a sample-barcoded 5' primer served in a second PCR lasting about 7 to 11 cycles. Carrying 12 random nucleotides, a template-switch adaptor labeled each individual cDNA molecule. TCRdb used MiXCR to reprocess the 5' RACE reads, holding one entry per CDR3 protein. The sample lists about 1.8 million distinct CDR3 sequences, around half occurring once. As regards this clonotype: Antigen: not known.

Whole-study results and caveats: In long-lived donors, naive CD4+ cell counts and diversity exceeded those of aged donors.

The sample consisted of blood. The clonotype comes from a woman aged 40 to 50 in good health.

CDR3 amino acids: CASSLAMKAGANYGYTF. The CDR3 DNA is TGCGCCAGCAGCTTGGCCATGAAGGCCGGAGCTAACTATGGCTACACCTTC. The rearrangement links TRBV5-1 to TRBJ1-2, with no clear D. The CDR3 contains 17 residues. Germline V gene data show CDR1 as SGHRS and CDR2 as YFSETQ. V gave up 0 bases and J gave up 0 bases, with 15 bases separating them.